This TCR beta chain was obtained from a study of T cell responses to AZD1222 COVID-19 vaccine. Notes on the study in general: Distributed over spike, vaccine-associated CD4 TCRs predominated at 160-218 and 743-854. The donor group comprised mostly white British people and more females; the analysis possibly underestimated clonal diversity. Seropositive status at baseline applied to only five to seven AZD1222 recipients.

Using immunoSEQ multiplex PCR, the repertoire was profiled, and TCRdb retains in-frame clones only, with some absent. The data show 85,000 to 130,000 clones, 80% to 90% seen once. A word on this clone: Antigen: not known.

Here the sequenced sample was peripheral blood, taken on day 0 of AZD1222 vaccination. This clonotype originated in an adult in good health.

CDR3 sequence reads: CASMIQLKLFF. CDR3 DNA sequence: TGTGCCAGCATGATACAGCTAAAGCTTTTCTTT. The V gene is TRBV28, the J gene TRBJ1-1; no definite D call. Germline V CDR1 and CDR2: MDHEN, SYDVKM. This CDR3 is 11 amino acids long. The V end lost 7 bases, the J end lost 13 bases, and 16 bases lay between the germline ends.